Here is one TCR beta chain with its context. Its antigen is currently not known. Per-base quality was not reported, and no clone a single base away is much larger than it. The sample comes from a study of blood T cell repertoires in COVID-19 (dated by TCRdb to the early 2020s). In terms of the full investigation: The collaborator samples originated in the United States, Italy and Spain and spanned the acute and convalescent phases of COVID-19. Deeply sampled blood TCRbeta repertoires from subjects exposed to, actively infected with, or recovered from COVID-19 were included in the dataset. The sample metadata nearly always contained a de-identified subject ID, COVID-19 status, age in years and sex. The repertoires were released in a freely available public database meant as a resource for research on the immune response to SARS-CoV-2. Samples came from the ongoing ImmuneRACE study (first 160 participants) plus 1,254 subjects from 6 global collaborators. HLA class I and class II types, where available, came from metadata supplied by the sample provider rather than from assay-based typing. The material from the prospective study consisted of cDNA or gDNA derived from T cells, B-cell-depleted T cells, or PBMCs.

The germline V gene (reference sequence) provides CDR1 GTSNPN and CDR2 SVGIG. The CDR3 runs 12 residues from the cysteine to the phenylalanine. The entry retains the CDR3 DNA only, 36 bases that are in frame from base 1. Trimming costs V 3 bases and J 7 bases, and their ends lie 10 bases apart. TCRbeta CDR3 regions were amplified from genomic DNA by means of the immunoSEQ Assay, a bias-controlled multiplex PCR. The study's processing was this. The number of nucleated cells in each sample was estimated from the amplification of reference gene primers within the assay. To quantify the absolute abundance of each unique TCRbeta CDR3 rearrangement, sequence reads were collapsed and filtered. For each sample, productive Simpson clonality was calculated as the square root of Simpson's diversity index over productive rearrangements. The table was pulled from immuneACCESS by TCRdb, which kept in-frame rearrangements only. Such tables lose some clones; where checked, under half of the loss comes from unresolved V genes, and the rest has no known cause. V and J calls and clone size come straight from that table; D and trimming were deduced from the DNA. In all, the sample holds about 210,000 clones, and around 90% of those were seen once. The ten largest clones represent around 1.2% of the sample.

Collaborating institutions collected whole blood in K2EDTA tubes following their own protocols. For TCRbeta analysis, collaborators shipped samples as frozen whole blood, isolated PBMCs, or DNA extracted from either of those sample types. Overall study results and their limits: The amount of clinical and demographic metadata varied by source and participant and was provided uncurated.

This TCR derives from a man between 25 and 39 years old with acute or convalescent COVID-19. In this chain, TRBV30 is recombined with TRBJ1-5, and perhaps TRBD1 as D gene, on 6 matching bases. The sequenced material came from peripheral blood. The CDR3 protein: CAWRTGFQPQHF. The DNA reads TGTGCCTGGAGAACAGGGTTCCAGCCCCAGCATTTT.